These 13 T cell receptor beta chains were sequenced from one sample in a study of blood T cell repertoires in COVID-19. This table comes from immunoSEQ multiplex PCR, and its TCRdb copy is limited to in-frame clones, with some not included. This table holds under 300,000 clones, about 91% found once. Sequenced input: PBMCs or T cells enriched from blood (not recorded which). The source is a human donor in a cohort exposed to, infected with or recovered from COVID-19 (not recorded which). The donor label of this sample is uncertain.

The chain carries TRBV2 and TRBJ1-1; TRBD1 matches 7 bases. This CDR3 has 13 residues. V was clipped by 6 bases and J by 5 bases; unmatched bases: 6. Germline V lookup: CDR1 SNHLY, CDR2 FYNNEI. As DNA, the CDR3 is TGTGCCAGCAGAGAGACAGGGCGAACTGAAGCTTTCTTT. Amino acid sequence: CASRETGRTEAFF.

The rearrangement links TRBV10-3 to TRBJ1-2; 7 bases are a match to TRBD1. Germline CDR1 is ENHRY and CDR2 is SYGVKD. This CDR3 spans 14 amino acids. J lost 5 bases, V lost 3 bases, and 6 bases had no gene match. CDR3: CAISEGTDLYGYTF. The CDR3 coding sequence is TGTGCCATCAGTGAAGGGACAGATCTTTATGGCTACACCTTC.

This clone was found once. Other nucleotide sequences from this sample produce the same CDR3. The gene calls are TRBV9 and TRBJ1-3; TRBD1 aligns across 9 bases. The CDR3 extends over 15 amino acids. Germline CDR1 SGDLS, CDR2 YYNGEE. The junction had 2 bases not matched to a gene; V was cut back by 4 bases and J by 0 bases. The CDR3: CASSPDRGSGNTIYF. In DNA, the CDR3 is TGTGCCAGCAGCCCGGACAGGGGCTCTGGAAACACCATATATTTT. The full variable domain, in which reference TRBV9 and TRBJ1-3 provide the parts outside the CDR3, is DSGVTQTPKHLITATGQRVTLRCSPRSGDLSVYWYQQSLDQGLQFLIQYYNGEERAKGNILERFSAQQFPDLHSELNLSSLELGDSALYFCASSPDRGSGNTIYFGEGSWLTVV.

The rearrangement uses TRBV19 and TRBJ2-2; D remains ambiguous. This CDR3 is built from 13 residues. Germline lookup yields CDR1 LNHDA and CDR2 SQIVND (reference sequence). V lost 5 bases to trimming and J lost 3 bases, with 7 bases between them. The CDR3 here is CASSLPYTGELFF. CDR3 coding DNA: TGTGCCAGTAGTCTACCCTACACCGGGGAGCTGTTTTTT.

The chain has TRBV2 and TRBJ1-1; 8 nucleotides align to TRBD1. The CDR3 is 14 residues long. The trim removed 11 bases at V and 5 bases at J, leaving 13 bases unmatched. Germline values: CDR1 SNHLY, CDR2 FYNNEI. This CDR3 reads CALTGEGIGTEAFF. CDR3 coding DNA: TGTGCCCTGACAGGGGAAGGGATAGGGACTGAAGCTTTCTTT. Supplemented by reference TRBV2 and TRBJ1-1, the full variable domain reads EPEVTQTPSHQVTQMGQEVILRCVPISNHLYFYWYRQILGQKVEFLVSFYNNEISEKSEIFDDQFSVERPDGSNFTLKIRSTKLEDSAMYFCALTGEGIGTEAFFGQGTRLTVV.

CDR3 amino acids: CASSLALSRERGQPQHF. The CDR3 region has the DNA TGTGCCAGCAGCTTAGCTCTTTCCAGGGAACGAGGTCAGCCCCAGCATTTT. This rearrangement joins TRBV7-9 to TRBJ1-5; perhaps TRBD1 as D (5 bases). Germline assignment: CDR1 SEHNR and CDR2 FQNEAQ (reference sequence). This CDR3 spans 17 amino acids. The V and J ends lost 0 bases and 6 bases respectively, with 18 bases between them.

The J gene is TRBJ2-7, the V gene TRBV6-5, with 7 bases that match TRBD1. The CDR3 covers 13 residues. Germline loops: CDR1 MNHEY, CDR2 SVGAGI. Germline trimming cut 5 bases from V and 4 bases from J; bases unmatched to any gene: 5. CDR3 sequence (DNA): TGTGCCAGCAGTCAGACAGGGATGTACGAGCAGTACTTC. This sequence encodes CASSQTGMYEQYF.

The V and J genes are TRBV12-3 or TRBV12-4 and TRBJ1-1; D uncertain. This CDR3 contains 13 residues. V gave up 1 base and J gave up 7 bases, with 10 bases separating them. CDR3 loop: CASSLVGRGEAFF. CDR3 sequence (DNA): TGTGCCAGCAGTTTAGTCGGGCGGGGTGAAGCTTTCTTT.

The V gene is TRBV15, the J gene TRBJ2-7; tentative D call: TRBD2 (5 bases). Germline CDR1 and CDR2: LNHNV and YYDKDF (reference sequence). V was trimmed by 0 bases and J by 2 bases, leaving 14 bases between them. The CDR3 sequence is 16 residues long. The CDR3 is CATSRDPGSSTYEQYF. The CDR3 coding sequence is TGTGCCACCAGCAGAGATCCGGGGTCCTCTACCTACGAGCAGTACTTC.

This chain uses TRBV6-1 with TRBJ1-1; 7 nucleotides align to TRBD1. With V trimmed by 1 base and J by 3 bases, 11 bases remained unmatched. CDR3 length equals 17 residues. Germline values: CDR1 MNHNS, CDR2 SASEGT. In DNA form, the CDR3 reads TGTGCCAGCAGTGAAGGGAGACAGGGATTTCGGGACACTGAAGCTTTCTTT. Its translation: CASSEGRQGFRDTEAFF.

The J gene is TRBJ1-5, the V gene TRBV18, with TRBD1 as a possible D gene (6 bases). Germline CDR1 reads KGHSH; CDR2 reads LQKENI. V was clipped by 2 bases and J by 0 bases, with 14 bases between them. CDR3 length: 17 amino acids. The CDR3 nucleotides are TGTGCCAGCTCACCATTCGGACAGCCTTATAGCAATCAGCCCCAGCATTTT. It translates to CASSPFGQPYSNQPQHF. Using reference TRBV18 and TRBJ1-5 for the parts outside the CDR3, the full variable domain is NAGVMQNPRHLVRRRGQEARLRCSPMKGHSHVYWYRQLPEEGLKFMVYLQKENIIDESGMPKERFSAEFPKEGPSILRIQQVVRGDSAAYFCASSPFGQPYSNQPQHFGDGTRLSIL.

The chain combines TRBV7-2 with TRBJ1-5, with a tentative D call TRBD1 (5 bases). The CDR3 spans 16 residues. Germline V CDR1 and CDR2: SGHTA, FQGNSA. The germline V and J ends were trimmed by 2 bases and 1 base, with 12 bases remaining between them. The CDR3 bases are TGTGCCAGCAGCTTAATCGGGGGAACAAGCAATCAGCCCCAGCATTTT. Translated, it gives CASSLIGGTSNQPQHF.

This clone was seen only once. This rearrangement joins TRBV4-2 to TRBJ2-1; 9 bases agree with TRBD2. V was clipped by 3 bases and J by 5 bases; unmatched bases: 8. This CDR3 is built from 16 residues. Germline V gives CDR1 LGHNA, CDR2 YNFKEQ. As DNA, the CDR3 is TGTGCCAGCAGCCACCGAGGACTAGCGCAAAACAATGAGCAGTTCTTC. It codes for CASSHRGLAQNNEQFF.